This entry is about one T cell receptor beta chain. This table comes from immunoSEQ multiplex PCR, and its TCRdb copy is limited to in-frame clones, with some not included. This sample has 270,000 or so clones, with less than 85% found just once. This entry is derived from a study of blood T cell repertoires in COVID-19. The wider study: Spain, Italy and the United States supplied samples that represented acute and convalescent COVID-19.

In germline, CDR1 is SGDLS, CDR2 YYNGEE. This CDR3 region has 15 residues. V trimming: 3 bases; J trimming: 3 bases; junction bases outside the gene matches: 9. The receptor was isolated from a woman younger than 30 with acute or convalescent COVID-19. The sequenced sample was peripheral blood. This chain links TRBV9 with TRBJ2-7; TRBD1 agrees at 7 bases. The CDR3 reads CASSGAPGQLYEQYF. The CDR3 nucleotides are TGTGCCAGCAGCGGAGCACCGGGACAGCTCTACGAGCAGTACTTC.